This T cell receptor (beta chain) was found in a study of blood T cell repertoires in COVID-19. This table comes from immunoSEQ multiplex PCR, and its TCRdb copy is limited to in-frame clones, with some not included. The sample contains 90,000 to 120,000 clones, around four fifths of which appear only once. The count of this clone is one. The source material was peripheral blood. The TCR comes from a man between 70 and 80 years old with acute or convalescent COVID-19.

DNA for the CDR3: TGTGCCAGCAGGACACAGCAGGGGGAGGTTGGCTACACCTTC. Amino acid sequence: CASRTQQGEVGYTF. This rearrangement joins TRBV2 to TRBJ1-2; TRBD1 agrees at 7 bases. Trimming removed 6 bases from V and 7 bases from J; junction bases left unmatched: 11. The CDR3 is made up of 14 amino acids. Germline V CDR1 and CDR2: SNHLY, FYNNEI.